These T cell receptor beta chains were read from a single sample in a study of blood T cell repertoires in COVID-19. The method was immunoSEQ multiplex PCR; TCRdb's version includes in-frame clones alone and lacks a portion of them. The sample carries 99,000 or so clones, around 84% recorded once. The sample was peripheral blood. The receptors shown here come from a woman in her fifties or sixties in a cohort sampled during active or convalescent COVID-19. The CDR3 runs from the conserved cysteine through the conserved F or W. The D gene is left open where the match is weak. For some rows the clone size is stated as once, few or many, or as a class when expanded; others skip it.

TRBD1	TRBJ1-1	NA	TRBV3-1/TRBV3-2	CASSHYTGANTEAFF	TGTGCCAGCAGCCACTACACAGGGGCGAACACTGAAGCTTTCTTT
TRBD1	TRBJ2-7	NA	TRBV20-1	CSRNRGNEQYF	TGCAGTAGAAACAGGGGGAACGAGCAGTACTTC
TRBD1	TRBJ2-3	NA	TRBV30	CAWSVRTGGSPDTQYF	TGTGCCTGGAGTGTACGGACAGGGGGGTCCCCAGATACGCAGTATTTT
NA	TRBJ2-2	NA	TRBV10-3	CARSTENTGELFF	TGTGCCAGATCGACAGAAAACACCGGGGAGCTGTTTTTT
NA	TRBJ1-1	NA	TRBV28	CASQQTNTEAFF	TGTGCCAGCCAACAGACGAACACTGAAGCTTTCTTT
TRBD2	TRBJ2-7	once	TRBV5-4	CASSQGREGREQYF	TGTGCCAGCAGCCAAGGTAGGGAGGGCCGCGAGCAGTACTTC
NA	TRBJ1-5	NA	TRBV5-5	CASSLTGQDQPQHF	TGTGCCAGCAGCCTTACAGGGCAGGATCAGCCCCAGCATTTT
NA	TRBJ1-4	NA	TRBV5-4	CASSFRTGLTNEKLFF	TGTGCCAGCAGTTTTCGAACGGGACTGACTAATGAAAAACTGTTTTTT
NA	TRBJ1-1	NA	TRBV12-3/TRBV12-4	CASSLRGNTEAFF	TGTGCCAGCAGTTTAAGAGGGAACACTGAAGCTTTCTTT
TRBD1	TRBJ1-4	NA	TRBV4-2	CASSQASGTGVEKLFF	TGTGCCAGCAGCCAAGCCTCTGGGACAGGGGTTGAAAAACTGTTTTTT
TRBD2	TRBJ2-1	NA	TRBV28	CASLLAGTSGYNEQFF	TGTGCCAGCCTCCTCGCTGGGACTAGCGGATACAATGAGCAGTTCTTC
TRBD1	TRBJ1-2	NA	TRBV6-6	CASSLTPLGQGAFYYGYTF	TGTGCCAGCAGTCTTACCCCATTAGGACAGGGGGCGTTTTACTATGGCTACACCTTC
TRBD1	TRBJ2-1	NA	TRBV23-1	CASRKGQGAGGQFF	TGCGCCAGCAGAAAAGGACAGGGGGCCGGAGGACAGTTCTTC
NA	TRBJ2-3	NA	TRBV9	CASSPGSSTDTQYF	TGTGCCAGCAGCCCAGGGTCTAGCACAGATACGCAGTATTTT
NA	TRBJ2-6	NA	TRBV30	CAWSVNSNVLTF	TGTGCCTGGAGTGTAAACTCCAACGTCCTGACTTTC
TRBD2	TRBJ2-1	NA	TRBV4-1	CASSHGGRAHNEQFF	TGCGCCAGCAGCCACGGCGGGAGGGCACACAATGAGCAGTTCTTC
NA	TRBJ2-3	NA	TRBV5-1	CASSPDYGSTQYF	TGCGCCAGCAGCCCGGACTACGGTAGTACGCAGTATTTT
NA	TRBJ2-2	NA	TRBV11-2	CASSFGGANTGELFF	TGTGCCAGCAGCTTTGGGGGCGCGAACACCGGGGAGCTGTTTTTT
TRBD2	TRBJ2-2	NA	TRBV19	CASSMWREYTGELFF	TGTGCCAGTAGTATGTGGCGGGAGTACACCGGGGAGCTGTTTTTT
TRBD1	TRBJ2-7	NA	TRBV7-9	CASTRLRGTGENEQYF	TGTGCCAGCACTAGACTCCGGGGGACAGGGGAGAACGAGCAGTACTTC
NA	TRBJ1-1	NA	TRBV5-6	CASSLGGNPTEAFF	TGTGCCAGCAGCTTGGGAGGGAATCCCACTGAAGCTTTCTTT
NA	TRBJ2-7	few	TRBV4-2	CASSQGLGYYYEQYF	TGTGCCAGCAGCCAGGGACTCGGTTACTACTACGAGCAGTACTTC
TRBD2	TRBJ2-2	NA	TRBV10-2	CASSEQISGIAGELFF	TGCGCCAGCAGTGAGCAGATTAGCGGGATAGCCGGGGAGCTGTTTTTT
NA	TRBJ2-1	NA	TRBV7-8	CASSSDTYNEQFF	TGTGCCAGCAGCTCAGACACCTACAATGAGCAGTTCTTC
NA	TRBJ1-2	NA	TRBV4-1	CASSLGAEPLGYTF	TGCGCCAGCAGCCTGGGGGCGGAACCGTTGGGCTACACCTTC
NA	TRBJ1-2	NA	TRBV6-5	CASRLRDYYGYTF	TGTGCCAGCAGACTCAGGGATTACTATGGCTACACCTTC
NA	TRBJ1-5	few	TRBV19	CASSWEDNSNQPQHF	TGTGCCAGTAGTTGGGAGGATAATAGCAATCAGCCCCAGCATTTT
TRBD1	TRBJ1-6	NA	TRBV18	CASSPGQGVGPLHF	TGTGCCAGCTCACCAGGGCAGGGGGTAGGACCCCTCCACTTT
NA	TRBJ1-5	NA	TRBV19	CASSAGVVSNQPQHF	TGTGCCAGTAGTGCGGGGGTGGTGAGCAATCAGCCCCAGCATTTT
TRBD2	TRBJ2-2	NA	TRBV5-1	CASTGAGDTGTGELFF	TGCGCCAGCACGGGAGCGGGAGACACGGGCACCGGGGAGCTGTTTTTT
NA	TRBJ2-1	NA	TRBV4-2	CASSQNQRNEQFF	TGTGCCAGCAGCCAAAACCAGCGAAATGAGCAGTTCTTC
NA	TRBJ2-3	NA	TRBV9	CASSSSGNGWTDTQYF	TGTGCCAGCAGCTCCTCGGGGAATGGGTGGACAGATACGCAGTATTTT
TRBD1	TRBJ2-7	NA	TRBV10-3	CAISESGTGGKNEQYF	TGTGCCATCAGTGAGTCTGGGACAGGGGGCAAGAACGAGCAGTACTTC
NA	TRBJ1-2	few	TRBV2	CASSEASGYGYTF	TGTGCCAGCAGTGAAGCCTCGGGGTATGGCTACACCTTC
NA	TRBJ1-6	once	TRBV2	CASSERAGENSPLHF	TGTGCCAGCAGTGAAAGGGCAGGGGAAAATTCACCCCTCCACTTT
TRBD2	TRBJ2-3	NA	TRBV20-1	CSASLSAGVTDTQYF	TGCAGTGCTAGTCTCTCAGCGGGAGTAACAGATACGCAGTATTTT
NA	TRBJ2-7	NA	TRBV21-1	CASSRIGWEAIHEQYF	TGTGCCAGCAGCCGCATTGGGTGGGAGGCCATCCACGAGCAGTACTTC
NA	TRBJ1-2	NA	TRBV5-1	CASSPQGGGREYGYTF	TGCGCCAGCAGCCCACAAGGGGGGGGCCGGGAGTATGGCTACACCTTC
TRBD2	TRBJ2-7	NA	TRBV7-9	CASSLGLAGRFYEQYF	TGTGCCAGCAGCTTAGGCCTAGCGGGGAGATTTTACGAGCAGTACTTC
NA	TRBJ2-3	NA	TRBV6-1	CASSEVGTDTQYF	TGTGCCAGCAGTGAAGTAGGCACAGATACGCAGTATTTT
TRBD1	TRBJ1-2	NA	TRBV6-1	CASSERDRGNYGYTF	TGTGCCAGCAGTGAGCGGGACAGGGGCAACTATGGCTACACCTTC
TRBD1	TRBJ1-5	NA	TRBV5-6	CASSFWTGREDQPQHF	TGTGCCAGCAGCTTCTGGACAGGGAGGGAAGATCAGCCCCAGCATTTT
NA	TRBJ2-7	NA	TRBV4-1	CASSQVGTSSGYEQYF	TGCGCCAGCAGCCAAGTTGGCACCTCCTCGGGCTACGAGCAGTACTTC
NA	TRBJ1-1	NA	TRBV12-5	CASGFLQVNTEAFF	TGTGCTAGTGGTTTCCTACAGGTGAACACTGAAGCTTTCTTT
TRBD1	TRBJ1-2	NA	TRBV27	CASSLQGQGAVKGYGYTF	TGTGCCAGCAGTTTACAGGGACAGGGGGCGGTTAAAGGCTATGGCTACACCTTC
TRBD2	TRBJ2-1	NA	TRBV28	CASSPGTSGSHEQFF	TGTGCCAGCAGTCCCGGGACTAGCGGGAGTCATGAGCAGTTCTTC
NA	TRBJ1-1	NA	TRBV10-2	CASRQTDSVTEAFF	TGCGCCAGCAGGCAGACAGATTCAGTCACTGAAGCTTTCTTT
TRBD2	TRBJ2-7	NA	TRBV18	CASSETLSGSLGYEQYF	TGTGCCAGCTCAGAGACCCTCAGCGGGAGTTTGGGTTACGAGCAGTACTTC
NA	TRBJ1-2	NA	TRBV5-1	CASSLSWDGSVWGGYTF	TGCGCCAGCAGCTTGTCTTGGGACGGGAGCGTTTGGGGTGGCTACACCTTC
TRBD2	TRBJ2-3	NA	TRBV4-1	CASSQGAGGTDTQYF	TGCGCCAGCAGCCAAGGAGCGGGAGGTACCGATACGCAGTATTTT
NA	TRBJ2-2	NA	TRBV19	CASTLASAPTGELFF	TGTGCCAGTACCCTCGCTAGTGCCCCTACCGGGGAGCTGTTTTTT